This TCR beta chain appears in the sequencing data of a study of T cell changes during pregnancy in multiple sclerosis. The ends were cut back, 0 bases at V and 4 bases at J, with 7 bases in the middle. CDR1 and CDR2 from the germline V gene are SGHTA and FQGNSA. This CDR3 is built from 14 residues. The repertoire was sequenced with immunoSEQ multiplex PCR; TCRdb's copy has only in-frame clones and lacks some. The table has more than 90,000 clones, 92% seen once; the top ten hold about 1.5%. The V and J genes are TRBV7-2 and TRBJ1-3; D is possibly TRBD1 (5 bases). This specimen was peripheral blood, taken in the third trimester of pregnancy. The receptor was derived from a female donor with multiple sclerosis, enrolled in a pregnancy study. CDR3 nucleotides: TGTGCCAGCAGCTTAGCCAACAGGGGAAACACCATATATTTT. It codes for CASSLANRGNTIYF.